The next 3 T cell receptor beta chains were all read from a single sample in a study of read filtering for tumor transcriptome and immune sequencing. This library used approximately 370 ng RNA and molecular barcoded adaptors spanning alpha/delta and beta/gamma chains. TCRdb processed the reads anew with MiXCR; each CDR3 protein has one entry. The sample lists about 57,000 distinct CDR3 sequences, 20% to 25% occurring once. Sample: a population of CD138-negative cells sorted from bone marrow. Receptors originate from a donor aged 40 or older with multiple myeloma.

The genes are TRBV12-3 or TRBV12-4 and TRBJ2-7; D may be TRBD1 or TRBD2 (5 bases each). This CDR3 comprises 18 residues. With 1 base removed from V and 0 bases from J, the gap between germline ends came to 19 bases. The CDR3 DNA reads as TGTGCCAGCAGTTTAGGGGGGTCAGGGATGTCAGGCTCCTACGAGCAGTACTTC. This codes for CASSLGGSGMSGSYEQYF.

The V and J genes are TRBV27 and TRBJ1-5; the match to TRBD1 covers 9 bases. J was trimmed by 9 bases and V by 5 bases; bases with no gene match: 11. This CDR3 contains 15 residues. From germline, CDR1 is MNHEY and CDR2 SMNVEV (reference sequence). The DNA of the CDR3 is TGTGCCAGCAGTCCCGGGACAGGGATTTCAGGGCCCCAGCATTTT. The encoded protein is CASSPGTGISGPQHF.

A few counts support this clonotype. The rearrangement uses TRBV12-3 or TRBV12-4 and TRBJ2-1, with 9 bases that match TRBD1. This CDR3 has 15 residues. V shed 6 bases and J 4 bases; nucleotides not matched to a gene: 7. DNA of the CDR3: TGTGCCAGCAGCTCGGGACAGGGAGATTACAATGAGCAGTTCTTC. Translated, it gives CASSSGQGDYNEQFF.